This entry features one T cell receptor (beta chain) sequence. The target antigen is unknown. These data belong to a study of shared clonotypes between healthy human individuals. As for the study in general: CD4 naive and CD4 memory each took three plates per donor, while CD8 naive took two and CD8 memory one.

Per the authors' pipeline: ImmunoSEQ gave junction-only sequences without quality scores, so filtering differed. The table came from immunoSEQ multiplex PCR; TCRdb's copy has only in-frame clones and leaves some out. V, J and clone size are those of that table, while D and trimming were read from the DNA. The sample lists millions of clones, 95% occurring once. Regarding the study as a whole: In a few donors, about 5% of naive CD4 clonotypes appeared in common.

With 1 base clipped from V and 6 bases from J, the junction kept 4 bases outside the gene matches. The germline gives CDR1 SGHTA, CDR2 FQGNSA. CDR3 length: 16 amino acids. The sample taken for sequencing was naive CD4+ T cells sorted from blood. Noted subset: CD45RA+ positively selected. The TCR sequence derives from a man in his late teens or twenties in good health. The chain links TRBV7-2 to TRBJ2-1, with TRBD2 matching 12 bases. CDR3 coding DNA: TGTGCCAGCAGCTTAGTGACTAGCGGGAGCTTCAATGAGCAGTTCTTC. This translates into CASSLVTSGSFNEQFF.